This is a list of T cell receptor beta chains from one sample in a study of OX40 agonist ivuxolimab in advanced cancers. Clones were sequenced by immunoSEQ multiplex PCR, and TCRdb holds only the in-frame ones, with some missing. Among roughly 42,000 clones listed, approximately 86% were seen once. Material: CD4+ or CD8+ T cells sorted from blood, obtained in a trial of the OX40 agonist ivuxolimab. The receptors were gathered from an adult with an advanced solid tumor such as melanoma, head and neck, liver or kidney cancer. CDR3s leave out the opening cysteine and the closing phenylalanine or tryptophan. Each record gives: CDR3 length, V gene, J gene, D gene, CDR3 protein. The D gene is left open where the match is weak.

>12|TRBV7-2|TRBJ2-3|NA
ASSFGTDTDTQY
>6|TRBV9|TRBJ1-2|NA
ASTPGT
>13|TRBV19|TRBJ2-1|TRBD2
ASSIGLAGMNEQF
>10|TRBV28|TRBJ1-1|NA
ASSLGNTEAF
>12|TRBV6-1|TRBJ1-5|TRBD1
ASSGRQGVQPQH
>12|TRBV27|TRBJ1-5|TRBD1
ASSTGQRNQPQH
>13|TRBV21-1|TRBJ2-7|NA
ASSKVERESYEQY
>12|TRBV7-9|TRBJ2-7|TRBD2
ASSLASGDYEQY
>14|TRBV7-2|TRBJ2-3|NA
ASSFRSGYSTDTQY
>11|TRBV10-1|TRBJ2-7|NA
ASSESAEDEQY
>10|TRBV29-1|TRBJ2-6|NA
SAYSGANVLT
>11|TRBV7-5|TRBJ1-6|NA
ARSLRGGSPLH
>13|TRBV7-2|TRBJ2-7|TRBD1
ASSDVTGAPYEQY
>11|TRBV28|TRBJ2-7|NA
ASRPTSIYEQY
>12|TRBV30|TRBJ1-2|NA
AWSVPDTNYGYT
>14|TRBV15|TRBJ1-1|NA
ATSRDPPRRDTEAF
>15|TRBV9|TRBJ1-5|NA
ASSAGQADNSNQPQH
>14|TRBV27|TRBJ1-3|NA
ASSFLPLSSGNTIY
>14|TRBV11-2|TRBJ2-2|TRBD1
ASSLWDSPHQGELF
>11|TRBV7-9|TRBJ2-2|NA
ASSTGSYGELF
>11|TRBV7-9|TRBJ1-2|NA
ASSPNSEVGYT
>12|TRBV6-1|TRBJ2-2|NA
ATQRRELTGELF
>10|TRBV14|TRBJ2-7|NA
ASSPHSYEQY
>15|TRBV11-2|TRBJ2-1|NA
ASSLDPEGDLYNEQF
>13|TRBV7-6|TRBJ2-7|TRBD1
ASSLGQGGVYEQY
>12|TRBV19|TRBJ2-1|TRBD2
ASALAGGRNEQF
>13|TRBV7-9|TRBJ1-4|NA
ASSLLTEGREKLF
>12|TRBV6-5|TRBJ1-1|NA
ASSHLGGSTEAF
>13|TRBV27|TRBJ2-1|NA
ASAPGGPLYNEQF
>14|TRBV6-5|TRBJ2-7|TRBD1
ASSYFTGTGSWEQY
>11|TRBV27|TRBJ1-6|NA
ASSFTGNSPLH
>11|TRBV6-5|TRBJ1-1|NA
ASSPGTLTEAF
>11|TRBV29-1|TRBJ2-7|TRBD2
SVLSGRAYEQY
>14|TRBV27|TRBJ1-5|NA
ASSPITGLGNQPQH
>13|TRBV2|TRBJ2-1|TRBD2
ASRPSGRDYNEQF
>9|TRBV5-1|TRBJ2-7|NA
ASSYSNEQY
>10|TRBV29-1|TRBJ2-7|NA
SVGDGVVEQY
>14|TRBV4-3|TRBJ1-4|NA
ASSHGWFEGGEKLF
>15|TRBV11-2|TRBJ1-4|NA
ASSPYPVAALEEKLF
>10|TRBV2|TRBJ2-7|TRBD1
AGHRGEYEQY
>12|TRBV5-1|TRBJ2-5|NA
ASSLVGGRETQY